These T cell receptor beta chains were read from a single sample in a study of T-cell reconstitution after alpha-beta-depleted transplantation in children. TCRdb ran MiXCR on the PCR reads and lists one entry per CDR3 protein. The sample lists about 540,000 distinct CDR3 sequences, 15% to 20% seen once, with about 3.1% in the top ten. The source material was PBMCs from the stem cell graft donor, sampled from the stem cell graft. The receptor set was obtained from a human donor who donated a stem cell graft to a child with acute lymphoblastic leukemia. Both conserved end residues are part of each CDR3. A D gene is named only where the DNA matches it firmly. The listing skips clone size in some rows; elsewhere it reads once, few, many or a size class.

DNA: TGTGCCAGCAGGGGACAGGGGGCGACTGGAAACACCATATATTTT
CDR3: CASRGQGATGNTIYF
D: TRBD1
V: TRBV12-3/TRBV12-4
J: TRBJ1-3
size: few

DNA: TGCGCCAGCAGCCCCGGGACTTTTGGGGATGAGCAGTTCTTC
CDR3: CASSPGTFGDEQFF
D: .
V: TRBV5-1
J: TRBJ2-1
size: many

DNA: TGTGCCAGCAGTATTCTAACAGCCTTGAACACCGGGGAGCTGTTTTTT
CDR3: CASSILTALNTGELFF
D: .
V: TRBV27
J: TRBJ2-2
size: .

DNA: TGTGCTAGTGGTTTGGTACAGGGAATGAACACTGAAGCTTTCTTT
CDR3: CASGLVQGMNTEAFF
D: .
V: TRBV12-5
J: TRBJ1-1
size: .

DNA: TGTGCCAGCAGCTTGCTCGGGACAGGGGCTCATGGCTACACCTTC
CDR3: CASSLLGTGAHGYTF
D: TRBD1
V: TRBV7-9
J: TRBJ1-2
size: .

DNA: TGCGCCAGCAGCCCGGGACTAGCGGGACGGGGTGAGCAGTTCTTC
CDR3: CASSPGLAGRGEQFF
D: TRBD2
V: TRBV5-1
J: TRBJ2-1
size: .

DNA: TGTGCCAGCAGCCCAGCCGAGAACACCGGGGAGCTGTTTTTT
CDR3: CASSPAENTGELFF
D: .
V: TRBV7-9
J: TRBJ2-2
size: .

DNA: TGCGCCAGCAGCTTGTACAGGGCCACCGGGGAGCTGTTTTTT
CDR3: CASSLYRATGELFF
D: .
V: TRBV5-1
J: TRBJ2-2
size: few

DNA: TGCAGCGTAAGGGTCATGAACACTGAAGCTTTCTTT
CDR3: CSVRVMNTEAFF
D: .
V: TRBV29-1
J: TRBJ1-1
size: few

DNA: TGCAGCGTCCGGGGTTACGAGCAGTACTTC
CDR3: CSVRGYEQYF
D: .
V: TRBV29-1
J: TRBJ2-7
size: few

DNA: TGTGCCAGCAGGTCAGCGGGAGGGCGAGAGACCCAGTACTTC
CDR3: CASRSAGGRETQYF
D: TRBD2
V: TRBV6-1
J: TRBJ2-5
size: .

DNA: TGTGCCAGCAGCTCCCTATATGGTCATTACGAGCAGTACTTC
CDR3: CASSSLYGHYEQYF
D: .
V: TRBV7-9
J: TRBJ2-7
size: .

DNA: TGCGCCAGCAGCTTGACTACCGGACTAGCGGGAGGGGGGCGACAGCAGTTCTTC
CDR3: CASSLTTGLAGGGRQQFF
D: TRBD2
V: TRBV5-1
J: TRBJ2-1
size: .

DNA: TGTGCCAGCAGCCCGCCCAATGCGGATACGCAGTATTTT
CDR3: CASSPPNADTQYF
D: .
V: TRBV7-3
J: TRBJ2-3
size: .

DNA: TGCGCCAGCAGACCCACTAGCGGGGGGTACAATGAGCAGTTCTTC
CDR3: CASRPTSGGYNEQFF
D: TRBD2
V: TRBV10-2
J: TRBJ2-1
size: .

DNA: TGCAGTGCCGGGGACTACAACCTCTTACAAGAGACCCAGTACTTC
CDR3: CSAGDYNLLQETQYF
D: TRBD2
V: TRBV20-1
J: TRBJ2-5
size: .

DNA: TGTGCCACCAGTAGAAAGACGCGGGTGAACACTGAAGCTTTCTTT
CDR3: CATSRKTRVNTEAFF
D: .
V: TRBV15
J: TRBJ1-1
size: few

DNA: TGTGCCAGCACCACTTGGGGCATGACGTCCGGCTACGAGCAGTACTTC
CDR3: CASTTWGMTSGYEQYF
D: .
V: TRBV21-1
J: TRBJ2-7
size: .

DNA: TGTGCCAGCCGGCAACGGGAGCAGGCAGATACGCAGTATTTT
CDR3: CASRQREQADTQYF
D: .
V: TRBV18
J: TRBJ2-3
size: few

DNA: TGTGCCAGCAGTGATTGGGCGACAGGGTCCACCAGGGGGAATTCACCCCTCCACTTT
CDR3: CASSDWATGSTRGNSPLHF
D: TRBD1
V: TRBV2
J: TRBJ1-6
size: few

DNA: TGTGCCAGCAGCGTAGAAGGTCTCCTAACCTCCTCTGGAAACACCATATATTTT
CDR3: CASSVEGLLTSSGNTIYF
D: .
V: TRBV9
J: TRBJ1-3
size: few

DNA: TGTGCCAGCAGCTCGCCCTTGGCTCCTACCACAGATACGCAGTATTTT
CDR3: CASSSPLAPTTDTQYF
D: .
V: TRBV7-9
J: TRBJ2-3
size: .

DNA: TGTGCCTTTTCCACCGGGAGCTCCTACAATGAGCAGTTCTTC
CDR3: CAFSTGSSYNEQFF
D: .
V: TRBV7-9
J: TRBJ2-1
size: .

DNA: TGCGCCAGCAGCTTGACAGGGTGGGACACTGAAGCTTTCTTT
CDR3: CASSLTGWDTEAFF
D: .
V: TRBV5-1
J: TRBJ1-1
size: .

DNA: TGCGCCAGCAGCCCCGGATCGGGCGTAGCTAACTATGGCTACACCTTC
CDR3: CASSPGSGVANYGYTF
D: .
V: TRBV5-1
J: TRBJ1-2
size: few